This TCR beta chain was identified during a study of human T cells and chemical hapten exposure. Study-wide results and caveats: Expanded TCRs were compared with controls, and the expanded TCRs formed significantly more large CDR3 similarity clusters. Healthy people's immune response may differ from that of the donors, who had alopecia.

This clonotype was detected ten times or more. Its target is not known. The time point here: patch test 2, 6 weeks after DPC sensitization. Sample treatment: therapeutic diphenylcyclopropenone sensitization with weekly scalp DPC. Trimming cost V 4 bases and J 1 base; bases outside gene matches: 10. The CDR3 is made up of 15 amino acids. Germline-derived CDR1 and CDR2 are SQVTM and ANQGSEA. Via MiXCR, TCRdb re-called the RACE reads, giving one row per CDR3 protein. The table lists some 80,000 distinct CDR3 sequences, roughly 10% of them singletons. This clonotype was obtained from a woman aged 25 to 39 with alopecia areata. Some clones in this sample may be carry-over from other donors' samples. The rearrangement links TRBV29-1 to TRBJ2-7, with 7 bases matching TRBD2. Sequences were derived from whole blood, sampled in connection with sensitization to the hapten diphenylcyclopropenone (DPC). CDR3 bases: TGCAGCGTTGGTACCGGGACTACCAAATCCTACGAGCAGTACTTC. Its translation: CSVGTGTTKSYEQYF.